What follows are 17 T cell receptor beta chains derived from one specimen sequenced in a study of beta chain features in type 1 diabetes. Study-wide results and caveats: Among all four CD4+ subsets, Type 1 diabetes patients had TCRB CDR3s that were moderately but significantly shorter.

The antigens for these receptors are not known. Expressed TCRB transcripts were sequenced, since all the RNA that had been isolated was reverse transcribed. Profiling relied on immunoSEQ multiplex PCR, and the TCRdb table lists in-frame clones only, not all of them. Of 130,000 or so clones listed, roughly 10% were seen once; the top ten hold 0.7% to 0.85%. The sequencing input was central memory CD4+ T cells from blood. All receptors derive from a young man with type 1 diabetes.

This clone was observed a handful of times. The CDR3 protein is CASISGAVPDTQYF. In DNA, the CDR3 is TGCGCCAGCATTTCAGGGGCAGTCCCAGATACGCAGTATTTT. The V and J genes are TRBV5-1 and TRBJ2-3, with D maybe TRBD1 (6 bases). V lost 6 bases and J 4 bases, leaving 15 bases between the germline ends. CDR3 length equals 14 residues. Germline V gene data show CDR1 as SGHRS and CDR2 as YFSETQ.

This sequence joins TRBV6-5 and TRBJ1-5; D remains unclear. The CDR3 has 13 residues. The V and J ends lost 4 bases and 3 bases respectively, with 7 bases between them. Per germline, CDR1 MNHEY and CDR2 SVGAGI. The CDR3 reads CASSSGNNQPQHF. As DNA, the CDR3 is TGTGCCAGCAGTTCGGGGAACAATCAGCCCCAGCATTTT.

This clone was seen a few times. The CDR3 bases are TGTGCCAGCAGCCCCTCACCCCAACCGGGCACTGAAGCTTTCTTT. Its protein is CASSPSPQPGTEAFF. The V gene is TRBV7-9, the J gene TRBJ1-1; no clear D. CDR1 and CDR2 from the germline V gene are SEHNR and FQNEAQ (reference sequence). Trimming removed 5 bases at V and 4 bases at J, with 17 bases between. The CDR3 runs 15 residues.

The DNA of the CDR3 is TGTGCCAGCAGTCATGGGGGGGATCAGCCCCAGCATTTT. It codes for CASSHGGDQPQHF. The chain has TRBV6-1 and TRBJ1-5; perhaps TRBD1 as D (5 bases). CDR3 length: 13 residues. The germline V gene has CDR1 MNHNS and CDR2 SASEGT. V lost 5 bases and J 5 bases, leaving 10 bases between the germline ends.

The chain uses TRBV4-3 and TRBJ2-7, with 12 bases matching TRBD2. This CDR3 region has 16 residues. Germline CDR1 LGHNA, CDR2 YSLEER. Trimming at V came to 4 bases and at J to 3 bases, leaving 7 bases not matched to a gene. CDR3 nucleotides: TGCGCCAGCAGCCCATCCGGGACTAGCGGGCACTACGAGCAGTACTTC. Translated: CASSPSGTSGHYEQYF.

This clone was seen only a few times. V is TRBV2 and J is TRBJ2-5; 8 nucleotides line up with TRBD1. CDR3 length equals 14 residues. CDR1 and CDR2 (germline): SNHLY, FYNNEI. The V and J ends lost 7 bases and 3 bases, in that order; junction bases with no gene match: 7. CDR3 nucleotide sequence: TGTGCCAGCATCCCAGACAGGGGTGAAGAGACCCAGTACTTC. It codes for CASIPDRGEETQYF. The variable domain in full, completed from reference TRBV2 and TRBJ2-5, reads EPEVTQTPSHQVTQMGQEVILRCVPISNHLYFYWYRQILGQKVEFLVSFYNNEISEKSEIFDDQFSVERPDGSNFTLKIRSTKLEDSAMYFCASIPDRGEETQYFGPGTRLLVL.

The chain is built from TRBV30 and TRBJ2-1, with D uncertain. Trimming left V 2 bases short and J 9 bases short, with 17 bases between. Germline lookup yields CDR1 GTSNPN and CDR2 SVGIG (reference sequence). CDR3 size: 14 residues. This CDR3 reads CAWSSGSTASEQFF. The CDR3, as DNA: TGTGCCTGGAGTTCCGGGTCCACTGCCAGTGAGCAGTTCTTC.

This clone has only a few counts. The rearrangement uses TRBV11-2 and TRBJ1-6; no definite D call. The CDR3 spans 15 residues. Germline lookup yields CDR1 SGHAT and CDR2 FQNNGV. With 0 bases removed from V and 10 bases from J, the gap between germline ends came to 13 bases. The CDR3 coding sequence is TGTGCCAGCAGCTTAGATCGGGAAGTTTACTCACCCCTCCACTTT. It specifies CASSLDREVYSPLHF.

CDR3 residues: CASSPDWGGDTEQFF. The CDR3 DNA is TGTGCCAGCAGCCCCGACTGGGGAGGGGACACTGAGCAGTTCTTC. The chain recombines TRBV9 with TRBJ2-1; D is possibly TRBD2 (7 bases). The CDR3 extends over 15 amino acids. Germline lookup yields CDR1 SGDLS and CDR2 YYNGEE. V was shortened by 4 bases and J by 9 bases, with 20 bases between the two germline ends.

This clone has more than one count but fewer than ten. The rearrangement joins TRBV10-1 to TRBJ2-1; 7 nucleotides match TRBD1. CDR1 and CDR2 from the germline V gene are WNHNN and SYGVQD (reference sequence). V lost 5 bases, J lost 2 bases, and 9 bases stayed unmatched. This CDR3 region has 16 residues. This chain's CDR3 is CASSPKAGGPYNEQFF. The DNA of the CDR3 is TGCGCCAGCAGTCCCAAGGCAGGGGGACCCTACAATGAGCAGTTCTTC.

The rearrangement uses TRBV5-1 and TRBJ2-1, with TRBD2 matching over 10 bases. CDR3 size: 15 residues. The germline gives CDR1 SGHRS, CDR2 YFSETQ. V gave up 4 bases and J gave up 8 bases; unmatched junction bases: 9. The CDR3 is CASSRGTSEVHEQFF. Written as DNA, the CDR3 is TGCGCCAGCAGCAGGGGGACTAGCGAAGTCCATGAGCAGTTCTTC. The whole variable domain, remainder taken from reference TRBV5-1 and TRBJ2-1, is KAGVTQTPRYLIKTRGQQVTLSCSPISGHRSVSWYQQTPGQGLQFLFEYFSETQRNKGNFPGRFSGRQFSNSRSEMNVSTLELGDSALYLCASSRGTSEVHEQFFGPGTRLTVL.

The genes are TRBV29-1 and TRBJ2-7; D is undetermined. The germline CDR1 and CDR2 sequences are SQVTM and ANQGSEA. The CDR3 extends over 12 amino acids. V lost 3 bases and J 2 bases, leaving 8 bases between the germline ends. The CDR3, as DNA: TGCAGCGTTGAGGCAACCCCCTACGAGCAGTACTTC. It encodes CSVEATPYEQYF.

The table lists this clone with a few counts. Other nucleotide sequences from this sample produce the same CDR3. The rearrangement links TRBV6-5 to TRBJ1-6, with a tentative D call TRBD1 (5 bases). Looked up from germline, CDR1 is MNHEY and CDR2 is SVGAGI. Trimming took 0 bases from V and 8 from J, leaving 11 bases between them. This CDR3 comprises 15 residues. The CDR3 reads CASSYSRTGDSPLHF. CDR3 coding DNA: TGTGCCAGCAGTTACTCGCGCACGGGGGATTCACCCCTCCACTTT.

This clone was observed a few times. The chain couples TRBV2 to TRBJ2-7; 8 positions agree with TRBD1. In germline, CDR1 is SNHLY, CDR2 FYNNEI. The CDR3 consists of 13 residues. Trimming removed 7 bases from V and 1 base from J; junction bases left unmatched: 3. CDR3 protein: CASNNRGSYEQYF. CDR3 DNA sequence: TGTGCCAGCAATAACAGGGGGTCCTACGAGCAGTACTTC. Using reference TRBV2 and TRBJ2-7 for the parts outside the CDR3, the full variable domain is EPEVTQTPSHQVTQMGQEVILRCVPISNHLYFYWYRQILGQKVEFLVSFYNNEISEKSEIFDDQFSVERPDGSNFTLKIRSTKLEDSAMYFCASNNRGSYEQYFGPGTRLTVT.

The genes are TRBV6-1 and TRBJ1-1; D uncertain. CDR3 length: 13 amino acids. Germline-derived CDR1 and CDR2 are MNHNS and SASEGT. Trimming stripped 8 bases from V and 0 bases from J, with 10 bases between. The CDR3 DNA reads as TGTGCCAGCCGGGAGATTATGAACACTGAAGCTTTCTTT. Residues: CASREIMNTEAFF.

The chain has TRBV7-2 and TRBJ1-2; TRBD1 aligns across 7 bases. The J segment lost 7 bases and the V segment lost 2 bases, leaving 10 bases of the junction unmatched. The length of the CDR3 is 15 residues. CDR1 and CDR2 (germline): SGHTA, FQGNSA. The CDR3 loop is CASSLMSAGGRGYTF. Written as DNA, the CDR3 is TGTGCCAGCAGCTTAATGTCGGCAGGGGGACGTGGCTACACCTTC.

CDR3 in DNA: TGTGCCAGCAGTTCGGGGACTAGCGGGGCTATAAGGGATACGCAGTATTTT. Residues: CASSSGTSGAIRDTQYF. The chain joins TRBV28 to TRBJ2-3; 13 bases are shared with TRBD2. This CDR3 region has 17 residues. The germline CDR1 and CDR2 sequences are MDHEN and SYDVKM. Trimming cost V 4 bases and J 6 bases; bases outside gene matches: 10.